A selection of T cell receptor beta chains follows, all from one sample in a study of T cells after yellow fever vaccination. TCRdb processed the 5' RACE reads anew with MiXCR; each CDR3 protein has one entry. The sample holds 99,000 or so distinct CDR3 sequences, 5.8% seen once. Sequenced here: CD8+ T cells sorted from PBMCs, sampled 10 days after the yellow fever booster vaccination. The receptors were sampled from a man between 18 and 35 years old who received the YFV17D yellow fever vaccine. The CDR3 runs from the conserved cysteine through the conserved F or W. The order of the fields is CDR3 length, clone size, D gene, V gene, J gene, CDR3 DNA, CDR3 protein. A D gene is named only where the DNA matches it firmly. Expanded clones get a size class; other rows say once, few or many, or leave the size out.

length: 16; size: many; D: .; V: TRBV5-1; J: TRBJ1-2; DNA: TGCGCCAGCAGCTTGCTCGAGGGGGTTTCTAACTATGGCTACACCTTC; CDR3: CASSLLEGVSNYGYTF
length: 19; size: many; D: .; V: TRBV4-3; J: TRBJ2-7; DNA: TGCGCCAGCAGCCAAGACTGGAGTCTGGCCCTTTCCAACTCCTACGAGCAGTACTTC; CDR3: CASSQDWSLALSNSYEQYF
length: 10; size: .; D: .; V: TRBV7-9; J: TRBJ2-5; DNA: TGTGCCAGCAGCGTTGGGACCCAGTACTTC; CDR3: CASSVGTQYF
length: 12; size: many; D: .; V: TRBV29-1; J: TRBJ2-5; DNA: TGCAGCGTTGGGAGGAGCCAAGAGACCCAGTACTTC; CDR3: CSVGRSQETQYF
length: 19; size: few; D: .; V: TRBV6-1; J: TRBJ2-7; DNA: TGTGCCAGCACCCTTACCCGGGATCAAACACCCAGGAGCTCCTACGAGCAGTACTTC; CDR3: CASTLTRDQTPRSSYEQYF
length: 15; size: few; D: TRBD2; V: TRBV7-9; J: TRBJ2-5; DNA: TGTGCCAGCACCATACTAGCGGGGGGGCCTAAGACCCAGTACTTC; CDR3: CASTILAGGPKTQYF
length: 14; size: few; D: TRBD1; V: TRBV4-2; J: TRBJ2-5; DNA: TGTGCCAGCAGCCAAGTCGGGACAGAAGAGACCCAGTACTTC; CDR3: CASSQVGTEETQYF
length: 16; size: few; D: .; V: TRBV11-1; J: TRBJ2-5; DNA: TGTGCCAGCAGCTATCGATTTAGCGGACCCCAAGAGACCCAGTACTTC; CDR3: CASSYRFSGPQETQYF
length: 14; size: many; D: .; V: TRBV29-1; J: TRBJ2-7; DNA: TGCAGCGTTTTCCTAGACTCAAGCTCCTACGAGCAGTACTTC; CDR3: CSVFLDSSSYEQYF
length: 13; size: .; D: .; V: TRBV6-2/TRBV6-3; J: TRBJ1-5; DNA: TGTGCCAGCAGTTACACACAGGGTCAGCCCCAGCATTTT; CDR3: CASSYTQGQPQHF
length: 14; size: .; D: TRBD2; V: TRBV11-2; J: TRBJ2-1; DNA: TGTGCCAGCCACCTAGCGGGCCCCGAAGTCGAGCAGTTCTTC; CDR3: CASHLAGPEVEQFF
length: 17; size: few; D: .; V: TRBV15; J: TRBJ1-4; DNA: TGTGCCACCAGCAGCGACAGAACTTCTGACGGACGGGAAAAACTGTTTTTT; CDR3: CATSSDRTSDGREKLFF
length: 22; size: few; D: .; V: TRBV4-1; J: TRBJ2-6; DNA: TGCGCCAGCAGCCAAACCTCGGGGCTCTGGCGGGATCCAGCCTCTGGGGCCAACGTCCTGACTTTC; CDR3: CASSQTSGLWRDPASGANVLTF
length: 15; size: few; D: .; V: TRBV19; J: TRBJ2-3; DNA: TGTGCCAGTAGTTCTTCGGGACTGAGCACAGATACGCAGTATTTT; CDR3: CASSSSGLSTDTQYF
length: 17; size: few; D: .; V: TRBV7-7; J: TRBJ2-1; DNA: TGTGCCAGCAGCTTAAAGGTGTGGGGGGCCATCGACAATGAGCAGTTCTTC; CDR3: CASSLKVWGAIDNEQFF
length: 15; size: few; D: .; V: TRBV7-6; J: TRBJ1-3; DNA: TGTGCCAGCAGAAATAACCCGGGGTCTGGAAACACCATATATTTT; CDR3: CASRNNPGSGNTIYF
length: 16; size: .; D: .; V: TRBV27; J: TRBJ2-2; DNA: TGTGCCAGCCCATCTAAGGGCCCGCAGGTGGCGGGGGAGCTGTTTTTT; CDR3: CASPSKGPQVAGELFF
length: 12; size: .; D: .; V: TRBV11-2; J: TRBJ2-1; DNA: TGTGCCAGCAGCCTTTTTAAGGATGAGCAGTTCTTC; CDR3: CASSLFKDEQFF
length: 15; size: .; D: TRBD1; V: TRBV2; J: TRBJ2-5; DNA: TGTGCCAGCAGTGATGGAGCAGGGGGCTGGGAGACCCAGTACTTC; CDR3: CASSDGAGGWETQYF
length: 13; size: .; D: .; V: TRBV20-1; J: TRBJ2-3; DNA: TGCAGTGCTAGAGAACAGAACACAGATACGCAGTATTTT; CDR3: CSAREQNTDTQYF
length: 13; size: many; D: .; V: TRBV24-1; J: TRBJ2-1; DNA: TGTGCCACCAGTGCGGGAATAAACAATGAGCAGTTCTTC; CDR3: CATSAGINNEQFF
length: 14; size: .; D: TRBD1; V: TRBV6-1; J: TRBJ1-5; DNA: TGTGCCGGGAGACAGGGGGCTGGTAATCAGCCCCAGCATTTT; CDR3: CAGRQGAGNQPQHF
length: 16; size: many; D: TRBD1; V: TRBV9; J: TRBJ2-3; DNA: TGTGCCAGCAGCGCCTACCGGGACAGGGCACCAGATACGCAGTATTTT; CDR3: CASSAYRDRAPDTQYF
length: 11; size: many; D: .; V: TRBV25-1; J: TRBJ1-2; DNA: TGTGCCAGCAGCGTTGGCTATGGCTACACCTTC; CDR3: CASSVGYGYTF
length: 16; size: .; D: .; V: TRBV5-1; J: TRBJ2-3; DNA: TGCGCCAGCAGCAGGGGATTGGGGGAAAACACAGATACGCAGTATTTT; CDR3: CASSRGLGENTDTQYF
length: 12; size: few; D: .; V: TRBV12-3/TRBV12-4; J: TRBJ1-2; DNA: TGTGCCAGCAGACAGGAGCCGGATGGCTACACCTTC; CDR3: CASRQEPDGYTF
length: 14; size: few; D: TRBD2; V: TRBV6-5; J: TRBJ2-3; DNA: TGTGCCAGCAGTTGGGGGACTAGCCCAGATACGCAGTATTTT; CDR3: CASSWGTSPDTQYF
length: 15; size: .; D: TRBD1; V: TRBV6-5; J: TRBJ2-7; DNA: TGTGCCAGCAGTTACTTTGGGACAGGGGGCCACGAGCAGTACTTC; CDR3: CASSYFGTGGHEQYF
length: 17; size: .; D: TRBD1; V: TRBV11-2; J: TRBJ2-5; DNA: TGTGCCAGCAGCTTAGGAACTGTCGCAGGGGGCTTGGAGACCCAGTACTTC; CDR3: CASSLGTVAGGLETQYF
length: 14; size: .; D: TRBD1; V: TRBV7-8; J: TRBJ2-1; DNA: TGTGCCAGCAGCAAGACAGGGATCTACAATGAGCAGTTCTTC; CDR3: CASSKTGIYNEQFF
length: 14; size: .; D: TRBD1; V: TRBV6-5; J: TRBJ2-5; DNA: TGTGCCAGCAGTTTCCGGACAGGGTGGGAGACCCAGTACTTC; CDR3: CASSFRTGWETQYF
length: 15; size: .; D: TRBD1; V: TRBV7-6; J: TRBJ2-7; DNA: TGTGCCAGCAGCTTAGCGACAGGGGGCTCTTACGAGCAGTACTTC; CDR3: CASSLATGGSYEQYF
length: 15; size: .; D: .; V: TRBV5-1; J: TRBJ1-1; DNA: TGCGCCAGCAGCTTGGGGCAGGGAATTTACACTGAAGCTTTCTTT; CDR3: CASSLGQGIYTEAFF
length: 15; size: .; D: TRBD1; V: TRBV5-4; J: TRBJ1-4; DNA: TGTGCCAGCAGCTTGGGGACAGGGATTAATGAAAAACTGTTTTTT; CDR3: CASSLGTGINEKLFF
length: 17; size: many; D: .; V: TRBV7-9; J: TRBJ2-3; DNA: TGTGCCAGCACGTCAGGGACTCCCCGGGACATGCCAGATACGCAGTATTTT; CDR3: CASTSGTPRDMPDTQYF
length: 19; size: few; D: TRBD1; V: TRBV6-6; J: TRBJ2-6; DNA: TGTGCCAGCAGACCGGGACAGGGGGCCTTAACCTCTGGGGCCAACGTCCTGACTTTC; CDR3: CASRPGQGALTSGANVLTF
length: 15; size: few; D: TRBD1; V: TRBV6-1; J: TRBJ2-2; DNA: TGTGCCAGCAGTGCGGAGACAGGGAGAACCGGGGAGCTGTTTTTT; CDR3: CASSAETGRTGELFF
length: 13; size: few; D: .; V: TRBV2; J: TRBJ1-5; DNA: TGTGCCAGCAGTGACTATGGGAATCAGCCCCAGCATTTT; CDR3: CASSDYGNQPQHF
length: 16; size: few; D: .; V: TRBV7-9; J: TRBJ2-2; DNA: TGTGCCAGCAGCCACACGTTCAGGGCGGTCACCGGGGAGCTGTTTTTT; CDR3: CASSHTFRAVTGELFF
length: 13; size: .; D: .; V: TRBV20-1; J: TRBJ2-7; DNA: TGCAGTGCTACGTACAGGGGGGGGTACGAGCAGTACTTC; CDR3: CSATYRGGYEQYF
length: 15; size: few; D: .; V: TRBV5-1; J: TRBJ2-2; DNA: TGCGCCAGCAGCTTGGGTACTAGTAGCACCGGGGAGCTGTTTTTT; CDR3: CASSLGTSSTGELFF